This TCR beta chain was retrieved from a study of regulatory T cells in long-lasting Graves disease (dated by TCRdb to about 2021). Describing the broader study: In the newly diagnosed Graves' disease group, patients had been taking antithyroid drugs for less than 3 months. This study used TCR sequencing and RNA sequencing of peripheral blood to compare persistent Graves' disease patients against newly diagnosed Graves' disease patients. TCR sequencing covered approximately 13 persistent and roughly 20 newly diagnosed Graves' disease patients, some 33 samples in total. The study took place in China and was registered as a clinical trial.

Broad study findings and their caveats: More public clonotypes were shared among persistent patients (under 3,000) than among newly diagnosed patients (966). Only the TCR beta chain was sequenced and analyzed. Only peripheral blood was studied, because thyroid tissue, the primary lesion, was inaccessible. The authors noted that the small sample size was a limitation that may lower accuracy. TRBV28, TRBJ1-2 and TRBJ2-5 were preferentially used in persistent disease, while TRBV20-1 and TRBJ2-1 were favored in newly diagnosed disease. Lower TCR Shannon entropy and fewer highly expanded clones were observed in persistent Graves' disease patients than in newly diagnosed patients, which suggested clonal expansion.

From the cysteine up to the phenylalanine, the CDR3 has a length of 16 residues. CDR3 DNA is the only sequence kept; it has 48 bases, read in frame from the first base. V and J are trimmed by 5 bases and 4 bases, and the gene matches miss 14 bases of the junction. As encoded in the germline V gene, CDR1 is SQVTM while CDR2 is ANQGSEA. In the paper's terms, the time point label means: newly diagnosed GD, antithyroid drugs for less than 3 months. For both TCR sequencing and RNA sequencing, RNA was extracted from PBMCs in TRIzol. The diagnosis of Graves' disease was made according to American Thyroid Association guidelines. The patients came from an endocrinology department in Xi'an, China. Each patient gave around 9.2 milliliters of peripheral blood, collected in an EDTA anticoagulant tube. Ficoll Paque Plus density gradient separation was used to isolate PBMCs, and no additional T cell sorting was done. An Agilent 2100 Bioanalyzer and agarose gel were used to check RNA quality, while a NanoDrop 2000 measured RNA concentration.

This clonotype was counted many times. What this receptor recognizes is not known. Base qualities are missing; no much larger clone stands one base away. The library came from multiplex PCR. Instrument on record: Illumina HiSeq 4000. TCR beta libraries were built with iRepertoire HTBI primers and Arm-PCR amplification of CDR3 regions. Before sequencing, the PCR products went through gel purification. Regarding the original processing steps: Across samples, 60 to 80 TRBV and 13 to 15 TRBJ segments were identified and used for gene usage analysis of CDR3 amino acid clonotypes. Filtered high-quality paired reads were merged into contigs using COPE and FqMerger. Contigs were aligned with BLAST to IMGT TRBV, TRBD and TRBJ reference genes, and CDR3 was defined per IMGT. Any clonotype with a frequency above 0.1% was classified as a highly expanded clone. Repertoire diversity was measured by Shannon entropy, and V-J evenness by the Gini coefficient. A clonotype was considered public if more than one individual shared it. TCRdb applied fastp at Q25 and MiXCR to the public reads, then kept only in-frame beta chains. Rows are combined by CDR3 protein, so each entry shows the most common genes and DNA. The V and J calls and clone size are TCRdb's, not the authors'. The sample contains around 460,000 distinct CDR3 sequences, about 14% of them found a single time. The ten largest clones capture approximately 17% of the sample.

Separately, the same data were catalogued under a study of T cells in Graves' hyperthyroidism and ophthalmopathy. From the second report: Stable Graves' hyperthyroidism was defined as no progression to ophthalmopathy during 18 months of follow-up. Hyperthyroidism patients were newly diagnosed, with disease duration under 2 months, and aged 18 to 65 years. Patients with uncontrolled infections, other autoimmune diseases, pregnancy or lactation were excluded. Clinical symptoms, serum thyroxine and TRAb, thyroid ultrasound, and orbital computed tomography formed the basis for the diagnoses. For the first round of RT-PCR on the TCR CDR3, the HTBI primer set was used together with the Qiagen OneStep RT-PCR kit. Blood samples also contained most of the expanded thyroid clonotypes (frequency above 0.001), which suggests that blood repertoires may reflect thyroid immune responses. In cross-validation, a model built on a 13 V-J signature told ophthalmopathy apart from stable hyperthyroidism with about 90% sensitivity and about 81% specificity, and in testing the same model reached 80%/75%. During validation, the model predicted progression to ophthalmopathy a median of approximately 6 months ahead of onset, with around 65% sensitivity and around 73% specificity. A discovery cohort of approximately 97 patients, about 44 with Graves' ophthalmopathy and about 60 with stable Graves' hyperthyroidism, was used to find distinguishing TCR V-J signatures. Whether ophthalmopathy could be predicted prospectively was tested in an independent validation cohort made up of under 20 hyperthyroidism patients plus 17 patients who later progressed to ophthalmopathy. The 75 to 100 discovery patients were divided at random into training and test sets in a 7:3 ratio. In several Graves' hyperthyroidism patients, the study also compared T-cell repertoires from thyroid tissue with T-cell repertoires from blood. After sampling, hyperthyroidism patients received methimazole starting at 30 mg daily, and ophthalmopathy patients received high-dose intravenous methylprednisolone. The libraries were constructed in a second round of multiplex PCR and then size-selected and purified. Libraries were sequenced paired-end with 100 bp reads on an Illumina HiSeq2000. SOAPnuke was used to process the raw data, removing reads that contained adapters or uncalled bases, had a mean Phred below 15, or lacked an exact match to the constant primer or identifier. COPE v1.2.5 was used to merge high-quality paired reads, and clonotypes were defined as unique nucleotide sequences. MiTCR v1.1 was used to align clonotypes to the IMGT TRBV, TRBD and TRBJ reference segments. Analysis was restricted to V-J combinations with a frequency above 0.0001, which covered 99.2% of repertoires. The TCS score was defined as F50 (clonal expansion) divided by E x V (chaos), with BLOSUM62-based TCRdist calculated between CDR3 peptides within each V-J. Welch's t-statistics and random forest reduced around 510 V-J features to 10 to 15, which were used in a naive Bayes classifier (R e1071). Sample size was not statistically predetermined, and investigators were not blinded to group allocation. TCR Vbeta CDR3 sequencing of 135 peripheral blood samples (over 40 ophthalmopathy, under 80 hyperthyroidism and roughly 17 progressor patients) is reported in the paper.

This material consisted of peripheral blood mononuclear cells (PBMCs), taken at new diagnosis, from a patient treated with antithyroid drugs. The chain couples TRBV29-1 to TRBJ2-5, with 9 central nucleotides matching TRBD1. This sequence was found in a woman in her forties or fifties with Graves disease. Donor details come from another sample of the same person, matched by shared clones. CDR3 reads: CSVPGTGIFLGETQYF. The DNA sequence follows: TGCAGCGTTCCCGGGACAGGGATTTTTCTTGGAGAGACCCAGTACTTC.